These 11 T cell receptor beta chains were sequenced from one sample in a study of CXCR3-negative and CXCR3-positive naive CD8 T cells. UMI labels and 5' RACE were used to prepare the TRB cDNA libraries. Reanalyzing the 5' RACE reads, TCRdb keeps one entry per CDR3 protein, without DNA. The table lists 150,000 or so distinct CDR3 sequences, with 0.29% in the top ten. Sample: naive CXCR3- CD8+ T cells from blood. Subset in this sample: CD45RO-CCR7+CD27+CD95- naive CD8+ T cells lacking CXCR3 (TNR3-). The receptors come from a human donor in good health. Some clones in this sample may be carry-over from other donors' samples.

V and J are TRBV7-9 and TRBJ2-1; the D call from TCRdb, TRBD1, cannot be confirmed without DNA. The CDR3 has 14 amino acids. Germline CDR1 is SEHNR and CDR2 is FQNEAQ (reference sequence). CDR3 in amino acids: CASSLSWAGDEQFF.

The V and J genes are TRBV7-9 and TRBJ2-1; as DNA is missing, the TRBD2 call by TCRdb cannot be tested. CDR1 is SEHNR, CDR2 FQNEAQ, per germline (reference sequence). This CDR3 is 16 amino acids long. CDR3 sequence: CASSSSGGPSYNEQFF.

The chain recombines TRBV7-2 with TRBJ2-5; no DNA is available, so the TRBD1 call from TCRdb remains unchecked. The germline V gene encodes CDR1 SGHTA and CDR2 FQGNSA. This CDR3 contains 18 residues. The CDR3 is CASSLEDSGTGGRETQYF. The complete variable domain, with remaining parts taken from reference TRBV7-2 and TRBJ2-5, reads GAGVSQSPSNKVTEKGKDVELRCDPISGHTALYWYRQSLGQGLEFLIYFQGNSAPDKSGLPSDRFSAERTGGSVSTLTIQRTQQEDSAVYLCASSLEDSGTGGRETQYFGPGTRLLVL.

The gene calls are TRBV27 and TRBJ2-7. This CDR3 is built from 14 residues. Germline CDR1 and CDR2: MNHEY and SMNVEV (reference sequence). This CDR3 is CASLSEQRSYEQYF.

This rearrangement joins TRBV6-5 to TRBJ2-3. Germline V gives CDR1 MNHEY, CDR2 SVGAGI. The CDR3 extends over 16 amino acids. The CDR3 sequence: CASSYSDTDRTDTQYF.

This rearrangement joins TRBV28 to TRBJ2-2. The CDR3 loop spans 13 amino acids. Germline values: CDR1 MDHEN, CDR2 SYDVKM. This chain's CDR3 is CASSPDLTEELFF.

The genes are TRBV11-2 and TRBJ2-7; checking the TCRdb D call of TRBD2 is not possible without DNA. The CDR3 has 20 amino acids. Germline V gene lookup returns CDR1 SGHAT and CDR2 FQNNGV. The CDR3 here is CASSRNPGTSGPSEVYEQYF. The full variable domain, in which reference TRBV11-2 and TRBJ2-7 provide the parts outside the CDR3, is EAGVAQSPRYKIIEKRQSVAFWCNPISGHATLYWYQQILGQGPKLLIQFQNNGVVDDSQLPKDRFSAERLKGVDSTLKIQPAKLEDSAVYLCASSRNPGTSGPSEVYEQYFGPGTRLTVT.

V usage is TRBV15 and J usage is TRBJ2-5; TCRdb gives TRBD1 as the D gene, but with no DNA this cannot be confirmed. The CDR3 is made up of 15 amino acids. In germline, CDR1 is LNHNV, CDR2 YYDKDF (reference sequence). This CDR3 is CATGTGGDDWETQYF.

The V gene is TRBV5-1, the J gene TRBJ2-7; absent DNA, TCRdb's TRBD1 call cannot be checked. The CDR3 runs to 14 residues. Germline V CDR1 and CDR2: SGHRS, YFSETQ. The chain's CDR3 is CASSPTGLAYEQYF.

The CDR3 reads CASSLGDAIGNTIYF. V usage is TRBV7-6 and J usage is TRBJ1-3. In germline, CDR1 is SGHVS, CDR2 FNYEAQ. This CDR3 has 15 residues.

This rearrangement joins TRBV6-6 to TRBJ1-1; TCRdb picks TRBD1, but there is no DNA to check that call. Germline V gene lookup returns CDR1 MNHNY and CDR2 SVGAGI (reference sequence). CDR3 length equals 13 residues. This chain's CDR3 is CASSRTSVFEAFF.